Each of the 20 T cell receptor beta chains below was sequenced from the same sample in a study of blood T cell repertoires in COVID-19. Here immunoSEQ multiplex PCR was the method, and the copy in TCRdb shows in-frame clones only, minus some. The sample holds approximately 130,000 clones, approximately 92% seen once. What was sequenced was peripheral blood. The receptors originated from a man between 70 and 80 years old with active or convalescent COVID-19.

The V and J genes are TRBV18 and TRBJ1-4, with D unresolved. The CDR3 extends over 12 amino acids. From germline, CDR1 is KGHSH and CDR2 LQKENI. The V end lost 5 bases, the J end lost 7 bases, and 8 bases lay between the germline ends. CDR3 sequence: CASSSDTEKLFF. CDR3 sequence (DNA): TGTGCCAGCTCATCAGATACTGAAAAACTGTTTTTT.

The chain joins TRBV9 to TRBJ1-6; D gene unclear. The V gene lost 4 bases and the J gene lost 10 bases, with 15 bases spanning the gap. In germline, CDR1 is SGDLS, CDR2 YYNGEE. This CDR3 has 14 amino acids. Written as DNA, the CDR3 is TGTGCCAGCAGCCTTAGCGGGGATGGATCACCCCTCCACTTT. Translation gives CASSLSGDGSPLHF.

The V and J genes are TRBV5-1 and TRBJ2-3; 8 bases are shared with TRBD2. The V gene end was trimmed by 4 bases and the J gene end by 2 bases; junction bases not matched to a gene: 9. In germline, CDR1 is SGHRS, CDR2 YFSETQ. CDR3 length: 16 residues. The CDR3 region has the DNA TGCGCCAGCAGCCTTACCCGGGGGGGGGCCACAGATACGCAGTATTTT. Its protein is CASSLTRGGATDTQYF.

The chain couples TRBV29-1 to TRBJ2-7; 7 bases are a match to TRBD1. Trimming took 7 bases from V and 2 from J; bases not matched to a gene: 8. Germline lookup yields CDR1 SQVTM and CDR2 ANQGSEA. This CDR3 has 13 amino acids. The CDR3 loop is CSAEGAQTYEQYF. CDR3 nucleotide sequence: TGCAGCGCCGAGGGGGCGCAGACCTACGAGCAGTACTTC.

This chain connects TRBV10-3 to TRBJ2-7; D remains unclear. V shed 0 bases and J shed 9 bases, with 9 bases lying between them. This CDR3 has 12 residues. Germline lookup yields CDR1 ENHRY and CDR2 SYGVKD. CDR3 residues: CAISESMVAQYF. The CDR3 nucleotides are TGTGCCATCAGTGAGTCCATGGTGGCGCAGTACTTC.

The chain couples TRBV10-2 to TRBJ2-1, with a tentative D call TRBD1 (5 bases). Germline lookup yields CDR1 WSHSY and CDR2 SAAADI. This CDR3 comprises 14 residues. The V gene lost 4 bases and the J gene lost 3 bases, with 10 bases spanning the gap. The CDR3 here is CASSVDSLYNEQFF. CDR3 bases: TGCGCCAGCAGTGTAGACAGCCTCTACAATGAGCAGTTCTTC.

This rearrangement joins TRBV30 to TRBJ1-5, with 10 positions matching TRBD1. Germline assignment: CDR1 GTSNPN and CDR2 SVGIG (reference sequence). This CDR3 is built from 18 residues. V was clipped by 5 bases and J by 0 bases; unmatched bases: 13. The CDR3 DNA sequence: TGTGCCTGGGCCACCGGGACAGGGGTAATACTTAGCAATCAGCCCCAGCATTTT. It yields the protein CAWATGTGVILSNQPQHF.

V and J are TRBV28 and TRBJ1-2; D gene ambiguous. V lost 4 bases to trimming and J lost 10 bases, with 13 bases between them. The length of the CDR3 is 12 residues. The germline CDR1 and CDR2 sequences are MDHEN and SYDVKM. Here the CDR3 DNA reads TGTGCCAGCAGTTCGGGAGGGAGATCCTACACCTTC. Its translation is CASSSGGRSYTF.

V and J are TRBV7-8 and TRBJ2-3, with 9 bases matching TRBD2. The V segment lost 5 bases and the J segment 2 bases; nucleotides outside the gene matches: 11. Germline values: CDR1 SGHVS, CDR2 FQNEAQ. There are 17 residues in the CDR3. CDR3: CASSPLAGATSTDTQYF. CDR3 in DNA: TGTGCCAGCAGCCCACTAGCGGGCGCGACATCCACAGATACGCAGTATTTT.

This clone has a single count. The chain is built from TRBV6-5 and TRBJ2-1; tentatively, D is TRBD1 (6 bases). The CDR3 length is 15 residues. The V gene's germline CDR1 is MNHEY and CDR2 SVGAGI. Between the trimmed V and J ends, which lost 4 bases and 5 bases, there was a span of 15 bases. CDR3 nucleotides: TGTGCCAGCAGTTCCGGACAGAGGAAAAACAATGAGCAGTTCTTC. This gives the protein CASSSGQRKNNEQFF.

V and J are TRBV3-1 (or the pseudogene TRBV3-2) and TRBJ1-6; 7 bases are a match to TRBD1. After removal of 5 bases from V and 3 bases from J, the junction contained 4 bases not matched to a gene. The germline gives CDR1 LGHDT, CDR2 YNNKEL (reference sequence). The CDR3 spans 15 residues. CDR3 sequence reads: CASSKTGVYNSPLHF. DNA for the CDR3: TGTGCCAGCAGCAAAACAGGGGTCTATAATTCACCCCTCCACTTT.

This chain joins TRBV5-1 and TRBJ1-1; 11 bases align to TRBD1. The V gene's germline CDR1 is SGHRS and CDR2 YFSETQ. This CDR3 has 13 amino acids. Trimming at V came to 4 bases and at J to 11 bases, leaving 7 bases not matched to a gene. In DNA form, the CDR3 reads TGCGCCAGCAGCCTAGGACAGGGGGCACAGGCTTTCTTT. It is translated as CASSLGQGAQAFF.

The chain combines TRBV5-1 with TRBJ2-3; TRBD2 agrees at 13 bases. Germline V gives CDR1 SGHRS, CDR2 YFSETQ. V lost 0 bases and J lost 0; bases outside the gene matches: 13. The CDR3 is 21 residues long. Here the CDR3 DNA reads TGCGCCAGCAGCTTGGGCGGACTAGCGGGAGTAGCAGTCCCAAGCACAGATACGCAGTATTTT. Its translation is CASSLGGLAGVAVPSTDTQYF. The variable domain in full, with the rest retrieved from reference TRBV5-1 and TRBJ2-3, is KAGVTQTPRYLIKTRGQQVTLSCSPISGHRSVSWYQQTPGQGLQFLFEYFSETQRNKGNFPGRFSGRQFSNSRSEMNVSTLELGDSALYLCASSLGGLAGVAVPSTDTQYFGPGTRLTVL.

V usage is TRBV25-1 and J usage is TRBJ2-7, with 8 bases matching TRBD1. V was pared by 6 bases and J by 4 bases, with 5 bases of the junction left unmatched. The CDR3 runs to 13 residues. Germline V gives CDR1 MGHDK, CDR2 SYGVNS. CDR3 residues: CASRAGQAYEQYF. CDR3 sequence (DNA): TGTGCCAGCAGGGCGGGACAGGCTTACGAGCAGTACTTC.

The chain couples TRBV5-1 to TRBJ2-7, with 7 bases matching TRBD1. This CDR3 is built from 15 residues. Per the germline V gene, CDR1 is SGHRS and CDR2 is YFSETQ. After removal of 4 bases from V and 3 bases from J, the junction contained 10 bases not matched to a gene. In DNA form, the CDR3 reads TGCGCCAGCAGCCAAATCCGGGACAGCAGCTACGAGCAGTACTTC. Its translation is CASSQIRDSSYEQYF.

V is TRBV6-4 and J is TRBJ2-1; perhaps TRBD2 as D (5 bases). The ends were cut back, 2 bases at V and 8 bases at J, with 16 bases in the middle. Looked up from germline, CDR1 is MRHNA and CDR2 is SNTAGT. The CDR3 loop spans 15 amino acids. CDR3 loop: CASSDASKGVDEQFF. The CDR3 DNA reads as TGTGCCAGCAGTGACGCGTCGAAGGGAGTCGATGAGCAGTTCTTC.

This clone was observed a few times. V gene TRBV28 combines with J gene TRBJ1-4; D ambiguous. Trimming stripped 5 bases from V and 7 bases from J, with 8 bases between. CDR1 and CDR2 (germline): MDHEN, SYDVKM. The CDR3 is 12 residues long. The DNA of the CDR3 is TGTGCCAGCAGTCCGGCTAGTGAAAAACTGTTTTTT. Residues: CASSPASEKLFF.

V is TRBV5-4 and J is TRBJ2-7; 7 nucleotides match TRBD2. The CDR3 loop spans 15 amino acids. The V and J ends lost 2 bases and 2 bases, in that order; junction bases with no gene match: 7. Germline loops: CDR1 SGHNT, CDR2 YYREEE (reference sequence). CDR3 loop: CASSLRASGTYEQYF. The CDR3 DNA reads as TGTGCCAGCAGCTTAAGGGCTAGCGGAACCTACGAGCAGTACTTC.

The chain has TRBV15 and TRBJ2-3; 10 nucleotides align to TRBD1. CDR3 length equals 15 residues. J lost 5 bases, V lost 4 bases, and 6 bases had no gene match. Germline CDR1 LNHNV, CDR2 YYDKDF (reference sequence). The CDR3 protein is CATSTGQGDVDTQYF. Written as DNA, the CDR3 is TGTGCCACCAGCACAGGACAGGGGGATGTAGATACGCAGTATTTT.

V usage is TRBV5-1 and J usage is TRBJ1-4, with 7 bases identical to TRBD1. The germline V gene encodes CDR1 SGHRS and CDR2 YFSETQ. CDR3 length: 13 amino acids. V dropped 6 bases and J dropped 5; count of bases not matched to a gene: 4. CDR3 residues: CASMEQGNEKLFF. DNA of the CDR3: TGCGCCAGCATGGAACAGGGGAATGAAAAACTGTTTTTT.